This entry features one T cell receptor beta chain sequence. Source study methods: Amplification of reference gene primers provided the estimated nucleated cell counts. Measured with immunoSEQ multiplex PCR; TCRdb has only the in-frame clones, and not every one. V, J and clone size are taken as reported in that table, and D and trimming were inferred from the DNA itself. The sample includes around 230,000 clones, almost 85% of them seen just once. Seattle researchers signed up patients amid active infection and tracked them longitudinally. The data were obtained in a study of blood T cell repertoires in COVID-19. Study summary: There were acute and convalescent COVID-19 samples, and they came from the United States, Italy and Spain.

Per the germline V gene, CDR1 is SGHDN and CDR2 is FVKESK. The V and J ends lost 1 base and 3 bases, in that order; junction bases with no gene match: 11. The CDR3 is made up of 19 amino acids. Specimen: peripheral blood. The TCR was taken from a man aged 45-60 years with COVID-19, enrolled during active disease. This rearrangement joins TRBV14 to TRBJ2-7; TRBD2 aligns across 14 bases. CDR3 in DNA: TGTGCCAGCAGCCAAGGTTCGACTAGCGGGGGGGCAATTAGCTACGAGCAGTACTTC. The encoded protein is CASSQGSTSGGAISYEQYF.